This TCR beta chain was observed in a study of T cells in Graves' hyperthyroidism and ophthalmopathy. To note about this clonotype: Its antigen is as yet unknown.

Researchers took RNA transcripts and amplified the TCR beta CDR3 regions from them. The TCR CDR3 was amplified in a first-round RT-PCR using the HTBI primer set. TCRdb redid the calling of the multiplex PCR reads with MiXCR, one entry per CDR3 protein. The data show a few hundred thousand distinct CDR3 sequences, approximately 15% seen once. Broader study findings: Blood held most thyroid clonotypes expanded above 0.001 frequency.

The hyperthyroidism was newly diagnosed and had lasted under 2 months; the patients were aged 18 to 65. Uncontrolled infection, other autoimmune disease, pregnancy and lactation each barred patients from inclusion. Each diagnosis was grounded in clinical symptoms, serum thyroxine and TRAb, thyroid ultrasound, and orbital computed tomography. The sequenced sample consisted of blood. This clonotype originated in a woman in her twenties or thirties with Graves' hyperthyroidism.

CDR3 in amino acids: CASMMPTHNEQFF. DNA for the CDR3: TGTGCCAGCATGATGCCAACTCACAATGAGCAGTTCTTC. The chain has TRBV6-1 and TRBJ2-1, with D hard to call. The CDR3 covers 13 residues. CDR1 MNHNS and CDR2 SASEGT come from the germline V gene. Trimming took 7 bases from V and 5 from J, leaving 12 bases between them.